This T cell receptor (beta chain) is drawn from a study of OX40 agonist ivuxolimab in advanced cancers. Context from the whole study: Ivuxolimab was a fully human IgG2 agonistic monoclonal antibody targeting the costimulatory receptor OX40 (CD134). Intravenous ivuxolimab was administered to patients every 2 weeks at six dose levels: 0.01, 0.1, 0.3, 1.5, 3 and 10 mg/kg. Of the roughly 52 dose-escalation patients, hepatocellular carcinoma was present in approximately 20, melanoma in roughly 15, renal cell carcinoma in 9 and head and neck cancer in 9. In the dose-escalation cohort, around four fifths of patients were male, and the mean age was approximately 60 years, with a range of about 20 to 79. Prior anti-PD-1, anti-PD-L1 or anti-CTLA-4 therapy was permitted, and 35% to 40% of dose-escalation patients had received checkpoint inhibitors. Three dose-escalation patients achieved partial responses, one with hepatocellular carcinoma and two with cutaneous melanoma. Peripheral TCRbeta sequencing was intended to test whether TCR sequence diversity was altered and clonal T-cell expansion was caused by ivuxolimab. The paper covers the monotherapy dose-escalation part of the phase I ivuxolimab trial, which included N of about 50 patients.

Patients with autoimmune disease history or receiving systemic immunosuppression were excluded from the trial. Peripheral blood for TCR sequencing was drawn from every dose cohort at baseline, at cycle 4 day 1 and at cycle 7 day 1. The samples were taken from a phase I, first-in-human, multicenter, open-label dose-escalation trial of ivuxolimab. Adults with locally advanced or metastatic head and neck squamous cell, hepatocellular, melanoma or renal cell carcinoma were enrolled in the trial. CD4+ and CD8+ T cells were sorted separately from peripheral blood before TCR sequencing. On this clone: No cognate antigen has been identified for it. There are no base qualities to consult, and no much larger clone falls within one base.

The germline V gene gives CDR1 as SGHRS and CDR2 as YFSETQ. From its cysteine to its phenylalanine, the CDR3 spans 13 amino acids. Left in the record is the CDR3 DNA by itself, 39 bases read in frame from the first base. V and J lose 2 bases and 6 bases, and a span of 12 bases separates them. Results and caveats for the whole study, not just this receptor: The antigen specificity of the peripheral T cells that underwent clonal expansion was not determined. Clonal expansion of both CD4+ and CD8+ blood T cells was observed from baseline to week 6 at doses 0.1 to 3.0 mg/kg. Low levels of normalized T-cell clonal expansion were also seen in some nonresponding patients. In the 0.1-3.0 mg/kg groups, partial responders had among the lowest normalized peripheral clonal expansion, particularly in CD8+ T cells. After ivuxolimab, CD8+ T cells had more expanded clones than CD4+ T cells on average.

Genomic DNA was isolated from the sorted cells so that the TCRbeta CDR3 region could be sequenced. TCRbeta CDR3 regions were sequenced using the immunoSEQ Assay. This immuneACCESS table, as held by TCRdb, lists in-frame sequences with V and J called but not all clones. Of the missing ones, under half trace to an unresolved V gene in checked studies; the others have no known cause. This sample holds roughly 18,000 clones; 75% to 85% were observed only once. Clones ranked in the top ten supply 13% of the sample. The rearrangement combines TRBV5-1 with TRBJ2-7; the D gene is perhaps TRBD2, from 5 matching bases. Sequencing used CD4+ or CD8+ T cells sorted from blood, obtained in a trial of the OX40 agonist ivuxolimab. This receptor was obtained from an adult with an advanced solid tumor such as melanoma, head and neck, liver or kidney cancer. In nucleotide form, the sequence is TGCGCCAGCAGCTTAAGTAGGGCGGGCGAGCAGTACTTC. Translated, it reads CASSLSRAGEQYF.